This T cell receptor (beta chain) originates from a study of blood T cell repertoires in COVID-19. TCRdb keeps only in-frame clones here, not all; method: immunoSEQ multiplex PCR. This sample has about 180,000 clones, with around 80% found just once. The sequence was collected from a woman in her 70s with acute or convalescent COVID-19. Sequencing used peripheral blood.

CDR3 in DNA: TGCGCCAGCAGCCTCGGGACAGGGGGCTCCTACGAGCAGTACTTC. Encoded protein: CASSLGTGGSYEQYF. This chain connects TRBV4-3 to TRBJ2-7, with 11 bases that match TRBD1. The germline V gene has CDR1 LGHNA and CDR2 YSLEER. The CDR3 totals 15 residues. Trimming removed 4 bases from V and 0 bases from J; junction bases left unmatched: 2.